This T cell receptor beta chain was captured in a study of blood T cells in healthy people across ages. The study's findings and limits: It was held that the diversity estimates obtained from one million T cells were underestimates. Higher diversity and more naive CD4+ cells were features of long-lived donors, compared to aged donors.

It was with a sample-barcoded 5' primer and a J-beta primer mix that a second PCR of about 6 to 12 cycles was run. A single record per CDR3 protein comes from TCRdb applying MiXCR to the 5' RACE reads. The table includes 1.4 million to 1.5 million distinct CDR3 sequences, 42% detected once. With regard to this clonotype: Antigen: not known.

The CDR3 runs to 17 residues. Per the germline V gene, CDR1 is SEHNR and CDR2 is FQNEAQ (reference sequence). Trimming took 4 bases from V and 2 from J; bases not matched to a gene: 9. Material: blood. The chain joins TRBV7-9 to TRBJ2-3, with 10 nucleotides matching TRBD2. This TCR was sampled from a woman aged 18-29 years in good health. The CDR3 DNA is TGTGCCAGCAGCTCGCCTAGCGGGGGCCGAACCACAGATACGCAGTATTTT. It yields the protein CASSSPSGGRTTDTQYF.